The clone carrying this TCR beta chain came up a few times. This sample is part of a study of regulatory T cells in long-lasting Graves disease. The V gene lost 2 bases and the J gene lost 6 bases, with 17 bases spanning the gap. Germline V gene lookup returns CDR1 MNHEY and CDR2 SVGAGI. The CDR3 consists of 16 residues. Sequencing libraries for TCR beta were prepared with iRepertoire HTBI primers and Arm-PCR of CDR3 regions. TCRdb re-derived calls from the multiplex PCR reads in MiXCR, one entry per CDR3 protein. The sample carries 550,000 to 650,000 distinct CDR3 sequences, 15% to 20% recorded once. Time point denoted: newly diagnosed GD, antithyroid drugs for less than 3 months. RNA isolated from PBMCs was used to make the TCR library. Separately, the same data were catalogued under a study of T cells in Graves' hyperthyroidism and ophthalmopathy.

The TCR was taken from a man younger than 30 with Graves disease. The input for sequencing was peripheral blood mononuclear cells (PBMCs), taken at new diagnosis, from a patient treated with antithyroid drugs. This chain joins TRBV6-5 and TRBJ1-5; the D is unclear. This chain's CDR3 is CASSYPLGGKGQPQHF. CDR3 in DNA: TGTGCCAGCAGTTACCCTCTGGGAGGGAAGGGTCAGCCCCAGCATTTT.